The present entry profiles one TCR beta chain with its context. This entry belongs to a study of cytomegalovirus exposure and HLA in healthy donors. Sequencing used immunoSEQ multiplex PCR; TCRdb keeps in-frame clones, though not all of them. The sample carries about 140,000 clones, 80% to 90% recorded once. Germline V lookup: CDR1 SQVTM, CDR2 ANQGSEA. This CDR3 has 13 amino acids. The ends were cut back, 0 bases at V and 0 bases at J, with 6 bases in the middle. Source material: PBMCs. The sequence derives from a woman between 18 and 29 years old in good health and CMV-seropositive. This rearrangement joins TRBV29-1 to TRBJ2-7; D unclear. Here the CDR3 reads CSVEDPNSYEQYF. The CDR3 DNA follows: TGCAGCGTTGAAGATCCAAACTCCTACGAGCAGTACTTC.